Sequencing of this T cell receptor (beta chain) was carried out in a study of T cells in localized non-small cell lung cancer. The count of this clone is one. Its antigen is unknown. Study-wide findings and caveats: Among the tissues sampled, uninvolved adjacent lung had the highest T cell clonality, above tumor. Paired adjacent lung recovered a median around 60 of the top 100 tumor clones.

Germline V gene sequence: CDR1 LNHDA, CDR2 SQIVND (reference sequence). This CDR3 is built from 12 residues. V was trimmed by 9 bases and J by 4 bases, leaving 10 bases between them. Assay used: immunoSEQ multiplex PCR; TCRdb lists only in-frame clones, some missing. This sample has around 3,000 clones; roughly 23% occur once, and the top ten carry roughly 8.6%. The sequencing here drew on lung tumor tissue, taken before any cancer treatment. This clonotype was sampled from a male donor at least 60 years old with stage III lung adenocarcinoma. This chain joins TRBV19 and TRBJ2-1, with a tentative D call TRBD2 (6 bases). This CDR3 reads CASGTPYNEQFF. CDR3 DNA: TGTGCCAGCGGGACTCCTTACAATGAGCAGTTCTTC.